The 27 T cell receptor beta chains below all came from one sample that was sequenced in a study of cytomegalovirus exposure and HLA in healthy donors. PCR amplification relied on 60 Vbeta primers (plus 13 Jbeta primers). The protocol was immunoSEQ multiplex PCR, while the TCRdb copy is restricted to in-frame clones and leaves out a portion. The profile shows about 130,000 clones, about 78% of them singletons. Sample: PBMCs. The source is a human donor in good health.

This chain joins TRBV5-1 and TRBJ2-7, with 13 bases lining up with TRBD2. CDR3 size: 19 residues. Trimming cost V 7 bases and J 6 bases; bases outside gene matches: 22. Per the germline V gene, CDR1 is SGHRS and CDR2 is YFSETQ. The CDR3 sequence is CASHSDFGGLAGNPGEQYF. CDR3 bases: TGCGCCAGCCACTCCGACTTCGGGGGACTAGCGGGAAACCCCGGCGAGCAGTACTTC.

V usage is TRBV27 and J usage is TRBJ1-2; tentatively, D is TRBD1 (5 bases). This CDR3 spans 14 amino acids. Germline V CDR1 and CDR2: MNHEY, SMNVEV (reference sequence). V dropped 4 bases and J dropped 5 bases, with 14 bases sitting between them. Here the CDR3 DNA reads TGTGCCAGCAGTTCCTCAACAGGAAGGTATGGCTACACCTTC. Its translation is CASSSSTGRYGYTF.

CDR3 protein: CATSRGDYGYTF. The CDR3 DNA reads TGTGCCACCTCCCGGGGGGACTATGGCTACACCTTC. The chain joins TRBV19 to TRBJ1-2; D is possibly TRBD1 (5 bases). V gave up 10 bases and J gave up 3 bases, with 12 bases separating them. The V gene's germline CDR1 is LNHDA and CDR2 SQIVND (reference sequence). The CDR3 length is 12 residues.

V is TRBV30 and J is TRBJ1-3; possible D gene TRBD1, 5 bases. The length of the CDR3 is 13 residues. V was cut by 4 bases and J by 5 bases, with 12 bases left in between. Germline values: CDR1 GTSNPN, CDR2 SVGIG (reference sequence). CDR3 sequence reads: CAWTQGSRNTIYF. The CDR3 nucleotides read TGTGCCTGGACTCAGGGCTCAAGAAACACCATATATTTT.

CDR3 loop: CASSKNPGQGLYGYTF. In nucleotides, the CDR3 is TGCGCCAGCAGCAAAAACCCGGGACAGGGACTCTATGGCTACACCTTC. The gene calls are TRBV4-1 and TRBJ1-2, with 9 bases matching TRBD1. The CDR3 is 16 residues long. J lost 4 bases, V lost 5 bases, and 11 bases had no gene match. Germline V lookup: CDR1 MGHRA, CDR2 YSYEKL.

This clone was found a few times. V gene TRBV9 combines with J gene TRBJ2-5; 7 bases line up with TRBD1. This CDR3 contains 14 residues. From germline, CDR1 is SGDLS and CDR2 YYNGEE. V trimming: 4 bases; J trimming: 2 bases; junction bases outside the gene matches: 5. The CDR3: CASSPGGTQETQYF. The CDR3 coding sequence is TGTGCCAGCAGCCCAGGGGGAACTCAAGAGACCCAGTACTTC. The full variable domain, in which reference TRBV9 and TRBJ2-5 provide the parts outside the CDR3, is DSGVTQTPKHLITATGQRVTLRCSPRSGDLSVYWYQQSLDQGLQFLIQYYNGEERAKGNILERFSAQQFPDLHSELNLSSLELGDSALYFCASSPGGTQETQYFGPGTRLLVL.

The chain is built from TRBV6-4 and TRBJ1-5; D perhaps matches TRBD1 (6 bases). The CDR3 is made up of 13 amino acids. The germline V and J ends were trimmed by 4 bases and 5 bases, with 9 bases remaining between them. The germline V gene encodes CDR1 MRHNA and CDR2 SNTAGT. CDR3 nucleotide sequence: TGTGCCAGCAGTGCGGACAGCCATCAGCCCCAGCATTTT. It yields the protein CASSADSHQPQHF.

The chain is built from TRBV19 and TRBJ2-7, with 10 bases that match TRBD1. Germline V lookup: CDR1 LNHDA, CDR2 SQIVND (reference sequence). The CDR3 runs to 15 residues. V lost 6 bases and J lost 4; bases outside the gene matches: 9. The CDR3 reads CASRQGQGKAYEQYF. Here the CDR3 DNA reads TGTGCCAGTAGGCAGGGACAGGGGAAGGCGTACGAGCAGTACTTC.

Only a few counts were recorded for this clone. The chain is built from TRBV12-2 and TRBJ2-7; the DNA was not compared with TRBD1, the D call given in the table. TRBV12-2 is recorded as a pseudogene. There are 15 residues in the CDR3. The DNA of the CDR3 is TGTGCAAGTCGCTTATTCTCGGACAGCTGTCACGAGCAGTACTTC. Translated, it gives CASRLFSDSCHEQYF.

Comment on this clone: A read error may account for a junction end that differs from germline. The V gene is TRBV7-2, the J gene TRBJ2-7; TRBD2 agrees at 11 bases. This CDR3 is built from 14 residues. The germline V gene encodes CDR1 SGHTA and CDR2 FQGNSA. This chain's CDR3 is CASSLAGGPWEQYF. The DNA for the CDR3 is TGTGCCAGCAGTTTAGCGGGAGGGCCATGGGAGCAGTACTTC.

The chain uses TRBV5-5 and TRBJ2-7; TRBD1 aligns across 8 bases. This CDR3 contains 15 residues. The V gene end was trimmed by 0 bases and the J gene end by 4 bases; junction bases not matched to a gene: 6. CDR1 and CDR2 (germline): SGHKS, YYEKEE (reference sequence). CDR3 loop: CASSLVATGVYEQYF. The CDR3 bases are TGTGCCAGCAGCTTGGTCGCGACAGGGGTTTACGAGCAGTACTTC.

This clone was found a few times. CDR3 sequence: CATSRGGQFTDTQYF. CDR3 nucleotides: TGTGCCACCAGCAGAGGGGGACAGTTCACAGATACGCAGTATTTT. The chain is built from TRBV15 and TRBJ2-3; 7 bases agree with TRBD1. Germline V gene lookup returns CDR1 LNHNV and CDR2 YYDKDF (reference sequence). Losses at the gene ends were 1 base for V and 2 bases for J; bases not matched to a gene: 3. The CDR3 has 15 amino acids.

The genes are TRBV5-4 and TRBJ1-3; no clear D gene. Trimming pared 0 bases from V and 4 bases from J, leaving 11 bases between. CDR3 length: 15 amino acids. CDR1 SGHNT and CDR2 YYREEE come from the germline V gene (reference sequence). The CDR3: CASSLGAGEGNTIYF. The CDR3 DNA is TGTGCCAGCAGCTTGGGGGCGGGAGAAGGAAACACCATATATTTT.

V usage is TRBV4-3 and J usage is TRBJ2-3, with TRBD2 matching over 7 bases. J was trimmed by 2 bases and V by 0 bases; bases with no gene match: 5. CDR3 size: 16 residues. The germline gives CDR1 LGHNA, CDR2 YSLEER. The CDR3 loop is CASSQDSGRHTDTQYF. As DNA, the CDR3 is TGCGCCAGCAGCCAAGATTCCGGGAGGCACACAGATACGCAGTATTTT.

V is TRBV7-8 and J is TRBJ2-5; D possibly corresponds to TRBD2 (7 bases). The length of the CDR3 is 15 residues. V lost 5 bases and J 5 bases, leaving 18 bases between the germline ends. From germline, CDR1 is SGHVS and CDR2 FQNEAQ. The CDR3 loop is CASSPRGGMAETQYF. CDR3 nucleotide sequence: TGTGCCAGCAGCCCTAGGGGGGGTATGGCCGAGACCCAGTACTTC. Combining the CDR3 with reference TRBV7-8 and TRBJ2-5 gives the whole variable domain GAGVSQSPRYKVAKRGQDVALRCDPISGHVSLFWYQQALGQGPEFLTYFQNEAQLDKSGLPSDRFFAERPEGSVSTLKIQRTQQEDSAVYLCASSPRGGMAETQYFGPGTRLLVL.

The CDR3 is CASSQDSRDNEQFF. The CDR3 nucleotides are TGTGCCAGCAGCCAAGATTCCAGGGACAATGAGCAGTTCTTC. The chain carries TRBV4-2 and TRBJ2-1; TRBD1 is a possible D gene (5 bases). CDR1 and CDR2 (germline): LGHNA, YNFKEQ. This CDR3 contains 14 residues. V was pared by 0 bases and J by 5 bases, with 8 bases between.

The V and J genes are TRBV5-4 and TRBJ2-7; no firm D call. Per the germline V gene, CDR1 is SGHNT and CDR2 is YYREEE (reference sequence). The CDR3 is 17 residues long. The V gene lost 1 base and the J gene lost 0 bases, with 17 bases spanning the gap. CDR3 region: CASSLPRTSPSSYEQYF. CDR3 DNA sequence: TGTGCCAGCAGCTTGCCTCGAACGTCGCCCAGCTCCTACGAGCAGTACTTC. The entire variable domain, with the rest obtained from reference TRBV5-4 and TRBJ2-7, is as follows: ETGVTQSPTHLIKTRGQQVTLRCSSQSGHNTVSWYQQALGQGPQFIFQYYREEENGRGNFPPRFSGLQFPNYSSELNVNALELDDSALYLCASSLPRTSPSSYEQYFGPGTRLTVT.

V usage is TRBV28 and J usage is TRBJ1-1; D gene uncertain. Germline V lookup: CDR1 MDHEN, CDR2 SYDVKM. Trimming shortened V by 6 bases and J by 3 bases, and 5 bases separated the two germline ends. The CDR3 has 11 residues. The CDR3 here is CASRDYTEAFF. DNA for the CDR3: TGTGCCAGCAGAGACTACACTGAAGCTTTCTTT.

The chain combines TRBV21-1 with TRBJ2-7; the table names TRBD2, a call not compared with the DNA. TRBV21-1 is shown as a pseudogene. This CDR3 has 12 residues. CDR3 nucleotides: TGTGCCAGCAGCAAGAGCTCCTACGAGCAGTACTTC. This translates into CASSKSSYEQYF.

V and J are TRBV7-2 and TRBJ1-4; 8 bases line up with TRBD1. Trimming took 1 base from V and 4 from J; bases not matched to a gene: 2. Germline V CDR1 and CDR2: SGHTA, FQGNSA. The length of the CDR3 is 15 residues. The CDR3 nucleotides are TGTGCCAGCAGCTTAGTGGACAGGGTTAATGAAAAACTGTTTTTT. Protein sequence: CASSLVDRVNEKLFF.

The chain is built from TRBV19 and TRBJ1-2; weak D call: TRBD1 (5 bases). This CDR3 region has 12 residues. The V and J ends lost 7 bases and 8 bases respectively, with 14 bases between them. From germline, CDR1 is LNHDA and CDR2 SQIVND (reference sequence). CDR3 DNA sequence: TGTGCCAGTAAAATCCCGGGGGACGGCTACACCTTC. Translated: CASKIPGDGYTF.

This clone was detected only once. This chain links TRBV6-1 with TRBJ2-3; D is perhaps TRBD2 (5 bases). V gave up 7 bases and J gave up 5 bases, with 13 bases separating them. From germline, CDR1 is MNHNS and CDR2 SASEGT. This CDR3 region has 13 residues. CDR3 in amino acids: CASTWESLDTQYF. The DNA for the CDR3 is TGTGCCAGCACCTGGGAGAGCCTAGATACGCAGTATTTT.

This chain links TRBV4-2 with TRBJ2-1; 10 bases fit TRBD2. Germline V gene sequence: CDR1 LGHNA, CDR2 YNFKEQ. With V trimmed by 1 base and J by 7 bases, 7 bases remained unmatched. The CDR3 spans 16 residues. CDR3 sequence (DNA): TGTGCCAGCAGCCAAGGGCCTAGCGGGAGTCGGAATGAGCAGTTCTTC. Protein: CASSQGPSGSRNEQFF.

The chain carries TRBV4-3 and TRBJ2-3; 7 nucleotides match TRBD2. The J segment lost 2 bases and the V segment lost 1 base, leaving 3 bases of the junction unmatched. Germline values: CDR1 LGHNA, CDR2 YSLEER. The CDR3 is 15 residues long. The CDR3 here is CASSQGLAVTDTQYF. The CDR3 DNA is TGCGCCAGCAGCCAAGGACTAGCCGTCACAGATACGCAGTATTTT.

This clone turned up a few times. The chain joins TRBV19 to TRBJ2-5; tentatively, D is TRBD1 (8 bases). The germline CDR1 and CDR2 sequences are LNHDA and SQIVND (reference sequence). The CDR3 sequence is 14 residues long. With 6 bases removed from V and 5 bases from J, the gap between germline ends came to 16 bases. CDR3 amino acids: CASRVTGGGETQYF. The CDR3 DNA sequence: TGTGCCAGTAGAGTCACAGGGGGAGGGGAGACCCAGTACTTC.

The genes are TRBV9 and TRBJ2-7; 7 nucleotides match TRBD2. The CDR3 is 14 residues long. After removal of 4 bases from V and 2 bases from J, the junction contained 6 bases not matched to a gene. CDR1 and CDR2 (germline): SGDLS, YYNGEE. This CDR3 is CASSQRDGTYEQYF. As DNA, the CDR3 is TGTGCCAGCAGCCAGCGGGACGGAACCTACGAGCAGTACTTC.

This clone was detected only a few times. CDR3 region: CASSLQASDTQYF. The CDR3 DNA reads as TGTGCCAGCAGCTTGCAAGCGTCAGATACGCAGTATTTT. J is TRBJ2-3 and V is TRBV5-4; no firm D call. Germline V gene sequence: CDR1 SGHNT, CDR2 YYREEE (reference sequence). Trimming cost V 1 base and J 4 bases, with 7 bases left between them. The CDR3 runs to 13 residues.